This TCR beta chain was identified during a study of blood T cell repertoires in COVID-19. Overall study: From the United States, Italy and Spain came samples of acute and convalescent COVID-19.

Germline-derived CDR1 and CDR2 are SGHRS and YFSETQ. V was pared by 4 bases and J by 4 bases, with 6 bases between. The CDR3 sequence is 11 residues long. Produced via immunoSEQ multiplex PCR; TCRdb's table is partial and in-frame only. The sample holds 75,000 to 100,000 clones, about 88% seen once. Regarding this clone: Other DNA sequences in the same sample also yield this CDR3.

The sequenced sample was peripheral blood. The genes are TRBV5-1 and TRBJ2-7, with D uncertain. The receptor was isolated from a woman aged 80 or over with acute or convalescent COVID-19. The CDR3: CASSLYYEQYF. The CDR3 region has the DNA TGCGCCAGCAGCCTGTATTACGAGCAGTACTTC.